The 19 T cell receptor beta chains in this list originate from one sample, sequenced in a study of human thymus T cells. TCRdb keeps only in-frame clones here, not all; method: immunoSEQ multiplex PCR. The table lists some 44,000 clones, 95% of them singletons. The sequencing sample was made of blood. Receptors originate from a girl under three years old with a congenital heart defect but otherwise immunologically healthy.

V is TRBV27 and J is TRBJ2-2; 12 nucleotides match TRBD2. Germline V gene sequence: CDR1 MNHEY, CDR2 SMNVEV (reference sequence). V dropped 4 bases and J dropped 4; count of bases not matched to a gene: 10. CDR3 length: 18 residues. CDR3 sequence reads: CASSSRASGRAGTGELFF. The CDR3 nucleotides are TGTGCCAGCAGTTCCCGGGCTAGCGGGAGGGCGGGCACCGGGGAGCTGTTTTTT.

This sequence joins TRBV9 and TRBJ2-2; 10 bases line up with TRBD2. Germline loops: CDR1 SGDLS, CDR2 YYNGEE. The CDR3 runs 18 residues. V trimming: 0 bases; J trimming: 0 bases; junction bases outside the gene matches: 5. CDR3 DNA sequence: TGTGCCAGCAGCGTAGGGGAGCGGGAGGGCGCGAACACCGGGGAGCTGTTTTTT. Encoded protein: CASSVGEREGANTGELFF.

The genes are TRBV27 and TRBJ1-6; no reliable D call. Germline CDR1 and CDR2: MNHEY and SMNVEV (reference sequence). The CDR3 runs to 13 residues. Trimming left V 3 bases short and J 11 bases short, with 11 bases between. The CDR3 DNA is TGTGCCAGCAGTTTTGCGGCGTCGCCACCCCTCCACTTT. Translating it yields CASSFAASPPLHF.

The J gene is TRBJ1-2, the V gene TRBV5-1, with a possible D match to TRBD1 (6 bases). The CDR3 has 15 amino acids. Trimming removed 1 base from V and 6 bases from J, with 16 bases in between. The V gene's germline CDR1 is SGHRS and CDR2 YFSETQ. DNA of the CDR3: TGCGCCAGCAGCTTGTCAGGGGACGGAAGGAATGGCTACACCTTC. Its protein product is CASSLSGDGRNGYTF.

Notes on this clone: The junction and the germline gene differ at one end; a read error may be behind it. The CDR3 loop reads CSGDRVNF. The CDR3 region has the DNA TGCAGTGGGGACAGGGTCAACTTC. The chain carries TRBV20-1 and TRBJ2-5; 9 positions match TRBD1. The germline CDR1 and CDR2 sequences are DFQATT and SNEGSKA (reference sequence). This CDR3 region has 8 residues.

The rearrangement joins TRBV13 to TRBJ1-3; D is uncertain. The germline V gene has CDR1 PRHDT and CDR2 FYEKMQ (reference sequence). This CDR3 region has 16 residues. Deletions cut 2 bases from V and 0 bases from J, with 11 bases between. For the CDR3, the DNA is TGTGCCAGCAGCTTATTCGGTAGCGTCTCTGGAAACACCATATATTTT. This translates into CASSLFGSVSGNTIYF.

The rearrangement uses TRBV7-9 and TRBJ2-5; D is unresolved. From germline, CDR1 is SEHNR and CDR2 FQNEAQ (reference sequence). This CDR3 has 14 amino acids. Deletions cut 1 base from V and 5 bases from J, with 11 bases between. CDR3 sequence reads: CASSLVNQWETQYF. Here the CDR3 DNA reads TGTGCCAGCAGCTTAGTTAACCAGTGGGAGACCCAGTACTTC.

This clone has just one count. The rearrangement uses TRBV29-1 and TRBJ2-7; D perhaps matches TRBD1 (5 bases). V lost 4 bases to trimming and J lost 0 bases, with 7 bases between them. Germline V gene lookup returns CDR1 SQVTM and CDR2 ANQGSEA. The length of the CDR3 is 12 residues. The CDR3 protein is CSVVDSSYEQYF. CDR3 DNA sequence: TGCAGCGTTGTCGACAGCTCCTACGAGCAGTACTTC.

The DNA of the CDR3 is TGTGCCAGCAGCTTAGTCAGTAGCCCCTACGATACGCAGTATTTT. Amino acids: CASSLVSSPYDTQYF. The chain uses TRBV7-8 and TRBJ2-3; D is unclear. Trimming pared 1 base from V and 6 bases from J, leaving 14 bases between. Germline-derived CDR1 and CDR2 are SGHVS and FQNEAQ. CDR3 length: 15 residues.

The V and J genes are TRBV5-1 and TRBJ2-2; TRBD2 agrees at 13 bases. V gave up 3 bases and J gave up 4 bases; unmatched junction bases: 3. The CDR3 extends over 16 amino acids. From germline, CDR1 is SGHRS and CDR2 YFSETQ. The CDR3 sequence: CASSSRTSGSTGELFF. CDR3 in DNA: TGCGCCAGCAGCTCCCGGACTAGCGGGAGCACCGGGGAGCTGTTTTTT.

V usage is TRBV5-1 and J usage is TRBJ2-3; no clear D gene. CDR1 SGHRS and CDR2 YFSETQ come from the germline V gene. CDR3 length: 13 amino acids. Deletions cut 0 bases from V and 5 bases from J, with 7 bases between. The CDR3 DNA follows: TGCGCCAGCAGCTTGGATTCAGGAGATACGCAGTATTTT. Protein product: CASSLDSGDTQYF.

The gene calls are TRBV11-2 and TRBJ1-4; 11 bases are a match to TRBD1. Per the germline V gene, CDR1 is SGHAT and CDR2 is FQNNGV. The CDR3 extends over 15 amino acids. The V segment lost 5 bases and the J segment 11 bases; nucleotides outside the gene matches: 10. CDR3 loop: CASSPGQGGIGKLFF. CDR3 DNA sequence: TGTGCCAGCAGCCCGGGACAGGGGGGAATCGGGAAACTGTTTTTT.

This rearrangement joins TRBV5-6 to TRBJ2-5; tentative D call: TRBD2 (6 bases). CDR1 is SGHDT and CDR2 is YYEEEE in the germline V gene. V lost 7 bases, J lost 6 bases, and 13 bases lay in between. The CDR3 totals 12 residues. CDR3 DNA: TGTGCCAGCCGGAGGGGTGGAAAGACCCAGTACTTC. The encoded protein is CASRRGGKTQYF.

This chain links TRBV10-3 with TRBJ2-6; no firm D call. The CDR3 extends over 15 amino acids. V gave up 3 bases and J gave up 0 bases, with 6 bases separating them. Germline assignment: CDR1 ENHRY and CDR2 SYGVKD. The CDR3 nucleotides are TGTGCCATCAGTGAAGCGTCCTCTGGGGCCAACGTCCTGACTTTC. Amino acids: CAISEASSGANVLTF.

This clone has only a few counts. This chain links TRBV4-1 with TRBJ2-1; TRBD2 aligns across 8 bases. V trimming: 3 bases; J trimming: 8 bases; junction bases outside the gene matches: 12. From germline, CDR1 is MGHRA and CDR2 YSYEKL. The CDR3 sequence is 16 residues long. The CDR3: CASSQQSGSRLYEQFF. The CDR3 coding sequence is TGCGCCAGCAGCCAGCAAAGCGGGAGTCGGTTGTATGAGCAGTTCTTC.

This rearrangement joins TRBV5-5 to TRBJ2-7; tentatively, D is TRBD2 (6 bases). V was cut by 0 bases and J by 5 bases, with 12 bases left in between. The CDR3 spans 14 residues. Looked up from germline, CDR1 is SGHKS and CDR2 is YYEKEE (reference sequence). The CDR3 is CASSLVGGTDEQYF. In nucleotides, the CDR3 is TGTGCCAGCAGCTTGGTTGGGGGGACGGACGAGCAGTACTTC.

This sequence joins TRBV7-9 and TRBJ2-3, with D possibly matching TRBD2 (6 bases). This CDR3 region has 18 residues. Trimming left V 1 base short and J 2 bases short, with 19 bases between. Germline V lookup: CDR1 SEHNR, CDR2 FQNEAQ (reference sequence). This CDR3 reads CASSLERGLGWITDTQYF. CDR3 nucleotide sequence: TGTGCCAGCAGCTTAGAACGGGGACTGGGTTGGATCACAGATACGCAGTATTTT.

J is TRBJ2-5 and V is TRBV7-2; either TRBD1 or TRBD2 may supply D (5 bases each). The CDR3 totals 16 residues. CDR1 is SGHTA and CDR2 is FQGNSA in the germline V gene. V lost 4 bases and J lost 5, with 20 bases in between. Here the CDR3 reads CASSSAGTYSGETQYF. CDR3 DNA sequence: TGTGCCAGCAGCTCGGCAGGGACGTACTCAGGGGAGACCCAGTACTTC. The whole variable domain, remainder taken from reference TRBV7-2 and TRBJ2-5, is GAGVSQSPSNKVTEKGKDVELRCDPISGHTALYWYRQSLGQGLEFLIYFQGNSAPDKSGLPSDRFSAERTGGSVSTLTIQRTQQEDSAVYLCASSSAGTYSGETQYFGPGTRLLVL.

This clone was detected only once. V is TRBV9 and J is TRBJ1-3, with no clear D. The V and J ends lost 4 bases and 0 bases respectively, with 8 bases between them. In germline, CDR1 is SGDLS, CDR2 YYNGEE. The CDR3 length is 14 residues. The CDR3 DNA follows: TGTGCCAGCAGCCCGACGGGCTCTGGAAACACCATATATTTT. It translates to CASSPTGSGNTIYF. The full variable domain, its missing parts supplied by reference TRBV9 and TRBJ1-3, is DSGVTQTPKHLITATGQRVTLRCSPRSGDLSVYWYQQSLDQGLQFLIQYYNGEERAKGNILERFSAQQFPDLHSELNLSSLELGDSALYFCASSPTGSGNTIYFGEGSWLTVV.